These 12 T cell receptor beta chains came from one sample sequenced in a study of CD8 T cells in Susac syndrome. With random hexamers, 0.5 to 1 ug RNA was reverse transcribed. TCRdb ran MiXCR on the immunoSEQ multiplex PCR reads and lists one entry per CDR3 protein. The sample carries 140,000 or so distinct CDR3 sequences, approximately 93% recorded once. Sequencing was carried out using CD4+ T cells from PBMCs. The receptor source for this set is a human donor in good health.

V gene TRBV10-2 combines with J gene TRBJ2-2; D unclear. Between the trimmed V and J ends, which lost 1 base and 5 bases, there was a span of 5 bases. The CDR3 length is 13 residues. The germline CDR1 and CDR2 sequences are WSHSY and SAAADI. The CDR3 sequence: CASSEWGTGELFF. The CDR3 DNA reads TGCGCCAGCAGTGAGTGGGGAACCGGGGAGCTGTTTTTT.

This chain links TRBV11-2 with TRBJ2-2, with D possibly matching TRBD1 (5 bases). Between the trimmed V and J ends, which lost 5 bases and 4 bases, there was a span of 11 bases. Per germline, CDR1 SGHAT and CDR2 FQNNGV. This CDR3 region has 14 residues. CDR3: CASSKQASTGELFF. CDR3 bases: TGTGCCAGCAGCAAACAGGCGTCCACCGGGGAGCTGTTTTTT.

The chain has TRBV12-3 or TRBV12-4 and TRBJ1-1, with D perhaps TRBD1 (5 bases). This CDR3 contains 15 residues. Trimming cost V 2 bases and J 4 bases, with 14 bases left between them. CDR3 residues: CASSLLVGVGTEAFF. The DNA of the CDR3 is TGTGCCAGCAGTTTATTAGTGGGGGTCGGCACTGAAGCTTTCTTT.

In nucleotides, the CDR3 is TGCAGTGCTAGAGAACGGTGGGACCAGTACTTC. Translating gives CSARERWDQYF. The rearrangement uses TRBV20-1 and TRBJ2-5, with D unclear. The CDR3 has 11 amino acids. V was shortened by 0 bases and J by 10 bases, with 9 bases between the two germline ends. Germline CDR1 and CDR2: DFQATT and SNEGSKA (reference sequence).

The chain is built from TRBV20-1 and TRBJ2-1; weak D call: TRBD2 (6 bases). Between the trimmed V and J ends, which lost 3 bases and 5 bases, there was a span of 17 bases. This CDR3 is built from 15 residues. Germline CDR1 is DFQATT and CDR2 is SNEGSKA (reference sequence). In nucleotides, the CDR3 is TGCAGTGCTAGTAATTGGGGGGAGGTGGACAATGAGCAGTTCTTC. Encoded protein: CSASNWGEVDNEQFF.

This clonotype was seen only once. The gene calls are TRBV19 and TRBJ2-3; TRBD1 might be the D (6 bases). Germline CDR1 and CDR2: LNHDA and SQIVND (reference sequence). The CDR3 runs to 15 residues. V was cut by 3 bases and J by 4 bases, with 14 bases left in between. The CDR3, as DNA: TGTGCCAGTAGTATGGGCCAGGGGACCGCAGATACGCAGTATTTT. Translation: CASSMGQGTADTQYF.

The chain carries TRBV6-6 and TRBJ1-1; TRBD1 matches at 7 bases. The germline CDR1 and CDR2 sequences are MNHNY and SVGAGI (reference sequence). The length of the CDR3 is 15 residues. The ends lost 2 bases at V and 10 bases at J; junction bases unmatched: 13. The CDR3 protein is CASSYRGGGLSVAFF. CDR3 nucleotide sequence: TGTGCCAGCAGTTACCGCGGAGGGGGCCTCAGTGTAGCTTTCTTT.

The CDR3 region is CASSPLTGTAYEQYF. DNA of the CDR3: TGTGCCAGCAGCCCCCTCACAGGGACCGCCTACGAGCAGTACTTC. The chain employs TRBV13 and TRBJ2-7; possibly TRBD1 for D (6 bases). The CDR3 spans 15 residues. Germline V lookup: CDR1 PRHDT, CDR2 FYEKMQ (reference sequence). The V end lost 5 bases, the J end lost 2 bases, and 16 bases lay between the germline ends.

The chain uses TRBV15 and TRBJ1-1, with 8 bases matching TRBD1. The J segment lost 0 bases and the V segment lost 8 bases, leaving 2 bases of the junction unmatched. Germline lookup yields CDR1 LNHNV and CDR2 YYDKDF (reference sequence). CDR3 length equals 13 residues. The CDR3 bases are TGTGCCACCGGGACAGGCCTGAACACTGAAGCTTTCTTT. Its translation is CATGTGLNTEAFF.

DNA of the CDR3: TGCAGTGCTAGATCTAGCGGGAGAGTCAATGAGCAGTTCTTC. This gives the protein CSARSSGRVNEQFF. J is TRBJ2-1 and V is TRBV20-1, with TRBD2 matching 10 bases. The V segment lost 2 bases and the J segment 6 bases; nucleotides outside the gene matches: 4. The CDR3 sequence is 14 residues long. Germline V gene sequence: CDR1 DFQATT, CDR2 SNEGSKA (reference sequence).

In this sample, this clonotype turned up once. The chain is built from TRBV20-1 and TRBJ1-1; D not certain. V was trimmed by 4 bases and J by 0 bases, leaving 9 bases between them. CDR3 length: 13 amino acids. Germline V gives CDR1 DFQATT, CDR2 SNEGSKA (reference sequence). The CDR3 protein is CSAKGRLNTEAFF. CDR3 coding DNA: TGCAGTGCTAAAGGGCGGTTGAACACTGAAGCTTTCTTT.

This clonotype appeared once. The rearrangement joins TRBV6-1 to TRBJ1-2; TRBD1 matches at 7 bases. The CDR3 runs to 13 residues. Losses at the gene ends were 5 bases for V and 7 bases for J; bases not matched to a gene: 7. Germline V gene lookup returns CDR1 MNHNS and CDR2 SASEGT. This CDR3 reads CASSRDSGSGYTF. The CDR3 DNA reads TGTGCCAGCAGTAGGGACAGTGGATCTGGCTACACCTTC.